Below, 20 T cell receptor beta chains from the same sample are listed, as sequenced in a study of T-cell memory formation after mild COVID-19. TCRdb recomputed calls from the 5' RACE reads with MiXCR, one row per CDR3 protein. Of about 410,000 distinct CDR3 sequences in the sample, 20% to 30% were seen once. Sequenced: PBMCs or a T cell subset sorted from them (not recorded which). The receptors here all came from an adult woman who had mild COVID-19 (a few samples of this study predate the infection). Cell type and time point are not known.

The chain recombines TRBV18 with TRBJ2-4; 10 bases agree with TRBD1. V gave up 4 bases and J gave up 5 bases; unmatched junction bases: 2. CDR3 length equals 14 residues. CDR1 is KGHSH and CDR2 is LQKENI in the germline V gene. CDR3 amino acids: CASSQGQGQNIQYF. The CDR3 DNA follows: TGTGCCAGCTCACAGGGACAGGGGCAAAACATTCAGTACTTC.

This CDR3 reads CASTPGQGAGETQYF. The CDR3 region has the DNA TGCGCCAGCACCCCGGGACAGGGGGCTGGAGAGACCCAGTACTTC. The rearrangement links TRBV5-1 to TRBJ2-5, with 12 positions matching TRBD1. V lost 6 bases and J lost 4; bases outside the gene matches: 7. The CDR3 sequence is 15 residues long. CDR1 is SGHRS and CDR2 is YFSETQ in the germline V gene.

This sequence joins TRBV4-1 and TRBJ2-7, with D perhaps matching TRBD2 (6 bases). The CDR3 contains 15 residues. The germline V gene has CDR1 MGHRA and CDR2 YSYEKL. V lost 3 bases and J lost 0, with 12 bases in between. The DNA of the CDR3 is TGCGCCAGCAGCCAGGCCTACGGGGGCTCCTACGAGCAGTACTTC. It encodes CASSQAYGGSYEQYF.

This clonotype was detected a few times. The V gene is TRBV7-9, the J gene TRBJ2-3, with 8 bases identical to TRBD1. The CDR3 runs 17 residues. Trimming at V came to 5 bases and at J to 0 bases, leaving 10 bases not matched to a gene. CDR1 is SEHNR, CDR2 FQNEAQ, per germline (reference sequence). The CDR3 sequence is CASSPGQGVFSTDTQYF. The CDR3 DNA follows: TGTGCCAGCAGCCCCGGACAGGGAGTCTTTAGCACAGATACGCAGTATTTT.

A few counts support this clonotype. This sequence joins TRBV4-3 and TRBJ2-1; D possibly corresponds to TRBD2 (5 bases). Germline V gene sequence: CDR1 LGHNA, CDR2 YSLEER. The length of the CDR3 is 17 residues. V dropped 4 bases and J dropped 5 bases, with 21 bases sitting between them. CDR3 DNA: TGCGCCAGCAGCCCTAGTCGTGCTAGCAGGAACGACAATGAGCAGTTCTTC. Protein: CASSPSRASRNDNEQFF.

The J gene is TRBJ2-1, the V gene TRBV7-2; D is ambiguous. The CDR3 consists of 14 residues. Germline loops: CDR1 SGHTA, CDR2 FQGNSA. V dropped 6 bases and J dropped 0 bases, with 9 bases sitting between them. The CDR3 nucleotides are TGTGCCAGCAGTCCTAGAGCCTCCTACAATGAGCAGTTCTTC. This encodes CASSPRASYNEQFF.

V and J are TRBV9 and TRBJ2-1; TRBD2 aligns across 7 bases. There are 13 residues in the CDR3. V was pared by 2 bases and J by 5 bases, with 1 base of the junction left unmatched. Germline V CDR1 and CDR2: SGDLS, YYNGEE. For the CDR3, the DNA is TGTGCCAGCAGCGTGGGGAGGGACAATGAGCAGTTCTTC. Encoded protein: CASSVGRDNEQFF. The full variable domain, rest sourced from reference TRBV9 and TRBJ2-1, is DSGVTQTPKHLITATGQRVTLRCSPRSGDLSVYWYQQSLDQGLQFLIQYYNGEERAKGNILERFSAQQFPDLHSELNLSSLELGDSALYFCASSVGRDNEQFFGPGTRLTVL.

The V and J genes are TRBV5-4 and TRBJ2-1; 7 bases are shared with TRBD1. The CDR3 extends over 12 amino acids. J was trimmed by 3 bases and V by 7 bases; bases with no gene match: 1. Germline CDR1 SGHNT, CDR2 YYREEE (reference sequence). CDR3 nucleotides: TGTGCCAGCGGGACAGACTACAATGAGCAGTTCTTC. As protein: CASGTDYNEQFF.

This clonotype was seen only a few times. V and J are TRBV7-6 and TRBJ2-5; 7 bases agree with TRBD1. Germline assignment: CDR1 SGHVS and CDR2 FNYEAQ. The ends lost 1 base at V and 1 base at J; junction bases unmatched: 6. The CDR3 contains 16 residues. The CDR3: CASSLGQGVPQETQYF. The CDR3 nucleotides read TGTGCCAGCAGCTTAGGGCAGGGGGTTCCCCAAGAGACCCAGTACTTC.

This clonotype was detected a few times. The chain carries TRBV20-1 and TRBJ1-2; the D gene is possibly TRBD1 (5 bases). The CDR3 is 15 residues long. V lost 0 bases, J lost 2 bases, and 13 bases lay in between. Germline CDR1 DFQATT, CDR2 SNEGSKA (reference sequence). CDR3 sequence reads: CSAREEIAGNYGYTF. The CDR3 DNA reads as TGCAGTGCTAGAGAGGAGATTGCAGGGAACTATGGCTACACCTTC.

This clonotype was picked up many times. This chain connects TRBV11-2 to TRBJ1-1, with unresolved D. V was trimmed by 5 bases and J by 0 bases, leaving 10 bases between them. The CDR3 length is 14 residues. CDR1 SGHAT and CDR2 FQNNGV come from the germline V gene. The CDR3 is CASSASSVNTEAFF. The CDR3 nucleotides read TGTGCCAGCAGCGCTAGTAGCGTGAACACTGAAGCTTTCTTT.

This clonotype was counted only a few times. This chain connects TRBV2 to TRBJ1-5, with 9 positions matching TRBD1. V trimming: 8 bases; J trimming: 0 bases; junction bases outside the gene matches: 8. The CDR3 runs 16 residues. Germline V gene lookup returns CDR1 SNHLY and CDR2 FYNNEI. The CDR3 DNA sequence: TGTGCCAGCGGTGGGACAGGGCATCGTAGCAATCAGCCCCAGCATTTT. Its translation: CASGGTGHRSNQPQHF.

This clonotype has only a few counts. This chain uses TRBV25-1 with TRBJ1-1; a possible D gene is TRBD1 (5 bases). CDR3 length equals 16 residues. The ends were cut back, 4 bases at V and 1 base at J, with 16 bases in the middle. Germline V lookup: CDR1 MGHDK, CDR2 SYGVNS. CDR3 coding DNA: TGTGCCAGCAGTGTCCAGGGAAGCCTGAGGAACACTGAAGCTTTCTTT. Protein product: CASSVQGSLRNTEAFF.

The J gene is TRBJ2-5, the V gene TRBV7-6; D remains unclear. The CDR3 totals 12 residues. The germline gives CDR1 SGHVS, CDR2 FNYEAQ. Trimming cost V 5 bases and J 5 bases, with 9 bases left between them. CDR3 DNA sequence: TGTGCCAGCAGCAATACCGGGGAGACCCAGTACTTC. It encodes CASSNTGETQYF.

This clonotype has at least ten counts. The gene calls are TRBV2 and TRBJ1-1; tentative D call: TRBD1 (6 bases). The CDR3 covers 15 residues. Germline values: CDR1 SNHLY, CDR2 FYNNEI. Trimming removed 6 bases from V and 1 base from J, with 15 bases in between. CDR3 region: CASRDSTGGNTEAFF. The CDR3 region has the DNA TGTGCCAGCAGGGACTCGACAGGAGGGAACACTGAAGCTTTCTTT.

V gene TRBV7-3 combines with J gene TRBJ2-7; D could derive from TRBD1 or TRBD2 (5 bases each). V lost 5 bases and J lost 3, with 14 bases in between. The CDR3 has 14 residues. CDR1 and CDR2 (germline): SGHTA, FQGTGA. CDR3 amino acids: CASSHEGRHYEQYF. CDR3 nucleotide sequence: TGTGCCAGCAGCCACGAGGGACGGCACTACGAGCAGTACTTC.

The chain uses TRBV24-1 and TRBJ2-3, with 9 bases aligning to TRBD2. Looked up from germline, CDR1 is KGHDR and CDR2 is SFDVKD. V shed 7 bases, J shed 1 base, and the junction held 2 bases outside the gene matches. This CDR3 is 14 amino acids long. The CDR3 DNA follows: TGTGCCACCAGATCTAGCGGGGGCACAGATACGCAGTATTTT. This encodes CATRSSGGTDTQYF.

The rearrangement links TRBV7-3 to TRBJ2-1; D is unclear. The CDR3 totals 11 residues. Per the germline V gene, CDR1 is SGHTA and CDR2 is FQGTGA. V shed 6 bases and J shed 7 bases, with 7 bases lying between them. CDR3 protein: CASRGNNEQFF. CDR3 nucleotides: TGTGCCAGCAGGGGTAATAATGAGCAGTTCTTC.

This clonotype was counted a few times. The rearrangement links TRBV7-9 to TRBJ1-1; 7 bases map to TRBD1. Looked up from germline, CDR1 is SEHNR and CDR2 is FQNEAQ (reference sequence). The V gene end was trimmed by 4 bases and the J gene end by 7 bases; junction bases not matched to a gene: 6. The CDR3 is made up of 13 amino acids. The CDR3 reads CASSSGTAYEAFF. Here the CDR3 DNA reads TGTGCCAGCAGCTCGGGGACAGCCTATGAAGCTTTCTTT.

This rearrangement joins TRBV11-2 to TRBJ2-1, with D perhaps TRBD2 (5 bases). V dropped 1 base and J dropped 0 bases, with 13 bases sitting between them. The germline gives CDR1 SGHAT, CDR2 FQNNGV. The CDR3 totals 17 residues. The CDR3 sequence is CASSLGPAVGSYNEQFF. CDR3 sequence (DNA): TGTGCCAGCAGCTTAGGTCCAGCGGTCGGCTCCTACAATGAGCAGTTCTTC.